This is a list of T cell receptor beta chains from one sample in a study of shared clonotypes between healthy human individuals. The data were produced by immunoSEQ multiplex PCR, yet TCRdb's version contains in-frame clones alone and is incomplete. The sample lists about 580,000 clones, roughly 98% occurring once. The sequenced sample consisted of naive CD8+ T cells sorted from blood. These receptors came from a man aged 25 to 40 in good health. Each CDR3 is given with its conserved first and last residue. D genes are given only for firm matches. Clone size, where shown, is once, few, many, or a class for clones that have expanded.

abundance	j_gene	v_gene	d_gene	CDR3nt	CDR3aa
-	TRBJ2-2	TRBV18	-	TGTGCCAGCTCCGCCACATGGCCGACGGCAGTCACCGGGGAGCTGTTTTTT	CASSATWPTAVTGELFF
-	TRBJ2-1	TRBV27	-	TGTGCCAGCAGTTTCCTCGCGTCGGTTGACAATGAGCAGTTCTTC	CASSFLASVDNEQFF
-	TRBJ2-1	TRBV7-6	-	TGTGCCAGCAGCCCCCACGACAATGAGCAGTTCTTC	CASSPHDNEQFF
-	TRBJ2-3	TRBV7-2	TRBD1	TGTGCCAGCAGCTTCACGGACAGGTCGAACACAGATACGCAGTATTTT	CASSFTDRSNTDTQYF
-	TRBJ2-7	TRBV7-9	TRBD2	TGTGCCAGCAGCTCTCCTAGCGGGAGTTACGAGCAGTACTTC	CASSSPSGSYEQYF
-	TRBJ2-7	TRBV6-5	-	TGTGCCAGCGAACCCCGTGGGGGCCCCTACGAGCAGTACTTC	CASEPRGGPYEQYF
-	TRBJ2-3	TRBV27	TRBD2	TGTGCCAGCAGTTTAACTAGCGGGAGGACCACAGATACGCAGTATTTT	CASSLTSGRTTDTQYF
-	TRBJ2-2	TRBV15	TRBD2	TGTGCCACCAGCAGAGACCAACTAGCGGGACAGACCGGGGAGCTGTTTTTT	CATSRDQLAGQTGELFF
-	TRBJ1-1	TRBV5-1	TRBD1	TGCGCCAGCAGCATAACCACAGGGGTAGAGGCTTTCTTT	CASSITTGVEAFF
once	TRBJ1-4	TRBV2	-	TGTGCCAGCAGTGCGTCCGCCTTAGAACTGTTTTTT	CASSASALELFF
-	TRBJ2-1	TRBV27	TRBD2	TGTGCCAGCAAATTGCCCGGGAGGGCCCGGAATGAGCAGTTCTTC	CASKLPGRARNEQFF
-	TRBJ2-7	TRBV9	-	TGTGCCAGCAGCGTAGACGGGACACAAAGGGGGGAGCAGTACTTC	CASSVDGTQRGEQYF
-	TRBJ2-7	TRBV28	TRBD2	TGTGCCAGCAGTTTCCGGACTAGCGCCAGAAGCTCCTACGAGCAGTACTTC	CASSFRTSARSSYEQYF